Listed below are T cell receptor beta chains from one sample, sequenced in a study of T-cell reconstitution after alpha-beta-depleted transplantation in children. MiXCR, applied by TCRdb to the PCR reads, yields one record per CDR3 protein. This sample carries about a million distinct CDR3 sequences, 25% to 35% of them seen once, and the ten largest clones take 25% to 35%. The sequences come from PBMCs, mostly from graft donor cells, collected 360 days after TCRalphabeta/CD19-depleted stem cell transplant. The receptors were sampled from a boy younger than two who had a stem cell transplant for SCID, so the T cells may come from the graft donor. CDR3s include the opening cysteine and the closing phenylalanine or tryptophan. The order of the fields is J gene, V gene, D gene, clone size, CDR3 DNA, CDR3 protein. A D gene is named only where the DNA matches it firmly. Rows give clone size only sometimes, using once, few, many, or a class for an expanded clone.

j_call: TRBJ2-1
v_call: TRBV7-2
d_call: TRBD2
clone_size: NA
cdr3_nt: TGTGCCAGCAGCTTAGCGGGTTTTATCCCCGGGACTAGGGACTTCTACAATGAGCAGTTCTTC
cdr3_aa: CASSLAGFIPGTRDFYNEQFF

j_call: TRBJ2-7
v_call: TRBV27
d_call: TRBD1
clone_size: few
cdr3_nt: TGTGCCAGCAGTTTAAGGGACAGGCAACCCTACGAGCAGTACTTC
cdr3_aa: CASSLRDRQPYEQYF

j_call: TRBJ2-3
v_call: TRBV9
d_call: NA
clone_size: NA
cdr3_nt: TGTGCCAGCCAGTGGGGGCCCAGCACAGATACGCAGTATTTT
cdr3_aa: CASQWGPSTDTQYF

j_call: TRBJ2-1
v_call: TRBV7-9
d_call: NA
clone_size: many
cdr3_nt: TGTGCCAGCAGCTTAAACGGGGCCAACAATGAGCAGTTCTTC
cdr3_aa: CASSLNGANNEQFF

j_call: TRBJ1-2
v_call: TRBV14
d_call: TRBD1
clone_size: NA
cdr3_nt: TGTGCCAGCAGCACGAACAGGGGCGGCTATGGCTACACCTTC
cdr3_aa: CASSTNRGGYGYTF

j_call: TRBJ2-1
v_call: TRBV18
d_call: NA
clone_size: NA
cdr3_nt: TGTGCCAGCTCACTTTTGGACAGCTCGGGGGGATTTAATGAGCAGTTCTTC
cdr3_aa: CASSLLDSSGGFNEQFF

j_call: TRBJ2-7
v_call: TRBV12-3/TRBV12-4
d_call: NA
clone_size: NA
cdr3_nt: TGTGCCAGCAGTTTCTCGGACGGACCTACCTACGAGCAGTACTTC
cdr3_aa: CASSFSDGPTYEQYF

j_call: TRBJ1-5
v_call: TRBV12-3/TRBV12-4
d_call: NA
clone_size: few
cdr3_nt: TGTGCCAGCAGTTTTCAAGCTCGGCCCCAGCATTTT
cdr3_aa: CASSFQARPQHF

j_call: TRBJ2-3
v_call: TRBV6-1
d_call: TRBD1
clone_size: NA
cdr3_nt: TGTGCCAGCAGCGCTCGGACAGGGACGTTCACAGATACGCAGTATTTT
cdr3_aa: CASSARTGTFTDTQYF

j_call: TRBJ2-3
v_call: TRBV25-1
d_call: TRBD1
clone_size: NA
cdr3_nt: TGTGCCAGCAGGCAGGGGGCAGCAGATACGCAGTATTTT
cdr3_aa: CASRQGAADTQYF

j_call: TRBJ2-3
v_call: TRBV12-3/TRBV12-4
d_call: NA
clone_size: NA
cdr3_nt: TGTGCCAGCAGGGAGACAGTGTCTAGCACAGATACGCAGTATTTT
cdr3_aa: CASRETVSSTDTQYF

j_call: TRBJ2-3
v_call: TRBV7-3
d_call: NA
clone_size: many
cdr3_nt: TGTGCCAGCAGCTTAAGACAAGGGGGCACAGATACGCAGTATTTT
cdr3_aa: CASSLRQGGTDTQYF

j_call: TRBJ2-5
v_call: TRBV18
d_call: TRBD2
clone_size: NA
cdr3_nt: TGTGCCAGCTCACCCCTCACACCATCTAGCGGGCAAGAGACCCAGTACTTC
cdr3_aa: CASSPLTPSSGQETQYF

j_call: TRBJ1-2
v_call: TRBV3-1
d_call: NA
clone_size: NA
cdr3_nt: TGTGCCAGCAGCCAAGATAGGCGGAAGGCGGTTGGCTACACCTTC
cdr3_aa: CASSQDRRKAVGYTF

j_call: TRBJ2-3
v_call: TRBV5-1
d_call: NA
clone_size: NA
cdr3_nt: TGCGCCAGCAGCTGGGGACATTCGGATACGCAGTATTTT
cdr3_aa: CASSWGHSDTQYF

j_call: TRBJ2-1
v_call: TRBV27
d_call: NA
clone_size: NA
cdr3_nt: TGTGCCAGTTCAGAGGGGGACGACAATGAGCAGTTCTTC
cdr3_aa: CASSEGDDNEQFF

j_call: TRBJ2-1
v_call: TRBV7-6
d_call: NA
clone_size: NA
cdr3_nt: TGTGCCAGCAGCGCCCCAGGACCCGAGCAGTTCTTC
cdr3_aa: CASSAPGPEQFF

j_call: TRBJ2-7
v_call: TRBV2
d_call: NA
clone_size: NA
cdr3_nt: TGTGCCAGCAGTGAGGGTGGATACGTACCCTACGAGCAGTACTTC
cdr3_aa: CASSEGGYVPYEQYF

j_call: TRBJ1-1
v_call: TRBV19
d_call: TRBD1
clone_size: NA
cdr3_nt: TGTGCCAGTGCTAAACAGGGGGCAAGGAACACTGAAGCTTTCTTT
cdr3_aa: CASAKQGARNTEAFF

j_call: TRBJ2-5
v_call: TRBV11-2
d_call: NA
clone_size: NA
cdr3_nt: TGTGCCAGCAGCTCACCAGATCTGGGGGTAAAGACCCAGTACTTC
cdr3_aa: CASSSPDLGVKTQYF

j_call: TRBJ1-4
v_call: TRBV12-3/TRBV12-4
d_call: NA
clone_size: NA
cdr3_nt: TGTGCCAGCAGTAGGGGGAGGGCTAATGAAAAACTGTTTTTT
cdr3_aa: CASSRGRANEKLFF

j_call: TRBJ2-1
v_call: TRBV7-2
d_call: TRBD1
clone_size: NA
cdr3_nt: TGTGCCAGCAGCCGACAGGGCCAAATCCGCTCCTACAATGAGCAGTTCTTC
cdr3_aa: CASSRQGQIRSYNEQFF

j_call: TRBJ2-7
v_call: TRBV20-1
d_call: TRBD1
clone_size: NA
cdr3_nt: TGCAGTGCTAGTGTCGGACAGGGTAACCACGAGCAGTACTTC
cdr3_aa: CSASVGQGNHEQYF

j_call: TRBJ2-5
v_call: TRBV5-6
d_call: NA
clone_size: few
cdr3_nt: TGTGCCAGCAGCTCGTTGGGACGGAGAAACCAAGAGACCCAGTACTTC
cdr3_aa: CASSSLGRRNQETQYF

j_call: TRBJ1-2
v_call: TRBV28
d_call: NA
clone_size: few
cdr3_nt: TGTGCCAGCAGCCTAGGGATTTATAACTATGGCTACACCTTC
cdr3_aa: CASSLGIYNYGYTF

j_call: TRBJ1-5
v_call: TRBV30
d_call: NA
clone_size: NA
cdr3_nt: TGTGCCTGGAGTCCCCCGAACGGCAATCAGCCCCAGCATTTT
cdr3_aa: CAWSPPNGNQPQHF

j_call: TRBJ2-1
v_call: TRBV2
d_call: TRBD2
clone_size: many
cdr3_nt: TGTGCCGCCAAACGGGAGGGATACAATGAGCAGTTCTTC
cdr3_aa: CAAKREGYNEQFF

j_call: TRBJ2-7
v_call: TRBV5-1
d_call: NA
clone_size: few
cdr3_nt: TGCGCCAGCAGCTTGGTGGTCGCCCTAAGCGAGCAGTACTTC
cdr3_aa: CASSLVVALSEQYF

j_call: TRBJ2-3
v_call: TRBV4-3
d_call: NA
clone_size: NA
cdr3_nt: TGCGCCAGCAGCCAAGGGGGCCAGCGGGCCTCCCCTCATACGCAGTATTTT
cdr3_aa: CASSQGGQRASPHTQYF

j_call: TRBJ2-7
v_call: TRBV21-1
d_call: NA
clone_size: few
cdr3_nt: TGTGCCAGCAGCCACCGGGACGGAACCTACGAGCAGTACTTC
cdr3_aa: CASSHRDGTYEQYF

j_call: TRBJ2-3
v_call: TRBV10-2
d_call: NA
clone_size: NA
cdr3_nt: TGCGCCAGCACCGGAGGTAGCACAGATACGCAGTATTTT
cdr3_aa: CASTGGSTDTQYF

j_call: TRBJ2-7
v_call: TRBV29-1
d_call: NA
clone_size: NA
cdr3_nt: TGCAGCGTTGGAGGGGCAGTTACCTACGAGCAGTACTTC
cdr3_aa: CSVGGAVTYEQYF

j_call: TRBJ2-1
v_call: TRBV7-6
d_call: NA
clone_size: few
cdr3_nt: TGTGCCAGCAGCTCCCAGAGCTCCCTTTCCCACGATGAGCAGTTCTTC
cdr3_aa: CASSSQSSLSHDEQFF

j_call: TRBJ2-1
v_call: TRBV6-1
d_call: NA
clone_size: NA
cdr3_nt: TGTGCCAGCAGCGCTCTAGCCTACAATGAGCAGTTCTTC
cdr3_aa: CASSALAYNEQFF

j_call: TRBJ2-7
v_call: TRBV7-9
d_call: NA
clone_size: once
cdr3_nt: TGTGCCAGCAGCACAGGAGGGACGGAGTCCCCCTACGAGCAGTACTTC
cdr3_aa: CASSTGGTESPYEQYF

j_call: TRBJ2-1
v_call: TRBV7-2
d_call: TRBD2
clone_size: few
cdr3_nt: TGTGCCAGCAGCTTTGCTCGGCGGGGGGGCGTGTATGAGCAGTTCTTC
cdr3_aa: CASSFARRGGVYEQFF

j_call: TRBJ2-3
v_call: TRBV6-1
d_call: NA
clone_size: many
cdr3_nt: TGTGCCAGCCGCCGAGGGGGGACAGATACGCAGTATTTT
cdr3_aa: CASRRGGTDTQYF

j_call: TRBJ1-1
v_call: TRBV5-1
d_call: NA
clone_size: NA
cdr3_nt: TGCGCCAGCAGCTTGGAAAGGACCCCGAACACTGAAGCTTTCTTT
cdr3_aa: CASSLERTPNTEAFF

j_call: TRBJ2-3
v_call: TRBV14
d_call: TRBD2
clone_size: NA
cdr3_nt: TGTGCCAGCAGCCGCACAGGCGGGGGGCCGTACCTAATCACAGATACGCAGTATTTT
cdr3_aa: CASSRTGGGPYLITDTQYF

j_call: TRBJ1-1
v_call: TRBV11-2
d_call: NA
clone_size: NA
cdr3_nt: TGTGCCAGCAGCTTAGAATTGGGCGGACGGAGGGGTTACACTGAAGCTTTCTTT
cdr3_aa: CASSLELGGRRGYTEAFF

j_call: TRBJ1-1
v_call: TRBV2
d_call: NA
clone_size: NA
cdr3_nt: TGTGCCGGCGATACGGGGGGCCTGAACACTGAAGCTTTCTTT
cdr3_aa: CAGDTGGLNTEAFF